This T cell receptor beta chain was sequenced during a study of CD8+CD57+ T cells in acquired aplastic anemia. Study information: DNA per sorted CD4+ or CD8+ sample ranged roughly 0.19 to 30 ug, averaging around 3.2 ug.

In this sample, this clonotype turned up once. Its antigen is undetermined. Researchers used genomic DNA as the template to profile TCR beta VDJ and CDR3. Each CDR3 protein is one row after TCRdb ran MiXCR on the reads. The data show 350,000 to 450,000 distinct CDR3 sequences, around 72% seen once. Study results and caveats: Controls and patients did not differ significantly in CD8+ Simpson's diversity. A set of about 28 CD8+ CDR3 sequences was shared between patients and controls, and these sequences appeared highly expressed in patients.

V dropped 5 bases and J dropped 2 bases, with 15 bases sitting between them. CDR1 and CDR2 (germline): DFQATT, SNEGSKA (reference sequence). This CDR3 is built from 14 residues. The specimen was sorted CD4+, CD8+, or CD8+CD57+ T cells (not recorded which) from PBMCs. This receptor was obtained from a human donor in good health, serving as a control. V is TRBV20-1 and J is TRBJ1-1, with a weak D call TRBD1 (5 bases). The CDR3 loop reads CSAPQGAENTEAFF. The CDR3 bases are TGCAGTGCTCCCCAAGGGGCGGAAAACACTGAAGCTTTCTTT.